The clone carrying this T cell receptor beta chain was counted between two and nine times. The antigen remains unidentified. This sample was included in a study of T-cell memory formation after mild COVID-19. General observations from the study: Among contracting clones, CD4+ were mainly CM/EM and CD8+ enriched in EMRA.

CDR3 size: 16 residues. Germline CDR1 reads MNHEY; CDR2 reads SVGAGI. Trimming took off 2 bases at V and 7 bases at J, with 20 bases between the two ends. TCRdb itself ran the 5' RACE reads through MiXCR, one entry per CDR3 protein. The sample contains about 57,000 distinct CDR3 sequences, 12% of which appear only once. The sequenced sample was PBMCs or a T cell subset sorted from them (not recorded which). The receptor's source is a man younger than 35 who had mild COVID-19 (a few samples of this study predate the infection). Cell type and time point are not known. This sequence joins TRBV6-5 and TRBJ1-1, with a possible D match to TRBD1 (5 bases). CDR3 protein: CASSYDMTSLGGEAFF. The CDR3 DNA reads TGTGCCAGCAGTTACGACATGACATCCCTGGGGGGTGAAGCTTTCTTT.